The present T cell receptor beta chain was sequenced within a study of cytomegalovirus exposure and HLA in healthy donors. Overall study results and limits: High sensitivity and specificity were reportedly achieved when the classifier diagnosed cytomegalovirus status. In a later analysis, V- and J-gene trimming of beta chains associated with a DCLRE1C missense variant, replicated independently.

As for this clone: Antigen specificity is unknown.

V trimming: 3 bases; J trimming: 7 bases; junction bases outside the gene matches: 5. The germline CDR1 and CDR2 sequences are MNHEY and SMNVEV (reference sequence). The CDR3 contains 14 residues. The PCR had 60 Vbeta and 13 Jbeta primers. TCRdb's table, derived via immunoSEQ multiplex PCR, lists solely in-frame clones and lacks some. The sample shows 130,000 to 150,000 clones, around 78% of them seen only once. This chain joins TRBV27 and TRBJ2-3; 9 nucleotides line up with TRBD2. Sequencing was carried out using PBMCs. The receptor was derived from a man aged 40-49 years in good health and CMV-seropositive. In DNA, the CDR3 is TGTGCCAGCAGTTTGGGGCTAGCGGGGTATACGCAGTATTTT. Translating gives CASSLGLAGYTQYF.